One and the same sample provided the 9 T cell receptor beta chains below, sequenced in a study of response to subunit inactivated influenza vaccine. TCRdb re-called the RT-PCR reads with MiXCR, one entry per CDR3 protein. The data hold a few hundred thousand distinct CDR3 sequences, with roughly 15% observed a single time. The sample was PBMCs from blood, taken 11 to 12 days after vaccination. These TCRs come from a man aged 50 to 60 who received an inactivated influenza vaccine.

This clonotype was counted a few times. The J gene is TRBJ2-6, the V gene TRBV7-9; no clear D. CDR3 size: 17 residues. Germline CDR1 reads SEHNR; CDR2 reads FQNEAQ (reference sequence). V was pared by 6 bases and J by 0 bases, with 15 bases between. The CDR3 DNA is TGTGCCAGCAGTTCAACACTCCCAATCTCTGGGGCCAACGTCCTGACTTTC. Protein product: CASSSTLPISGANVLTF.

This chain links TRBV7-9 with TRBJ1-4; D is unclear. The CDR3 sequence is 15 residues long. Per the germline V gene, CDR1 is SEHNR and CDR2 is FQNEAQ (reference sequence). With 5 bases removed from V and 2 bases from J, the gap between germline ends came to 12 bases. The CDR3: CASSEGPGTNEKLFF. CDR3 nucleotides: TGTGCCAGCAGCGAAGGACCTGGGACTAATGAAAAACTGTTTTTT.

The chain couples TRBV6-6 to TRBJ2-7, with D maybe TRBD2 (5 bases). CDR1 is MNHNY and CDR2 is SVGAGI in the germline V gene (reference sequence). The V and J ends lost 6 bases and 8 bases respectively, with 11 bases between them. CDR3 size: 11 residues. The CDR3, as DNA: TGTGCCAGCAGATCCGGGGTTAAGCAGTACTTC. It translates to CASRSGVKQYF.

The chain is built from TRBV5-1 and TRBJ2-3, with 11 bases matching TRBD2. The germline V gene encodes CDR1 SGHRS and CDR2 YFSETQ. The J segment lost 1 base and the V segment lost 0 bases, leaving 7 bases of the junction unmatched. The CDR3 sequence is 18 residues long. The CDR3, as DNA: TGCGCCAGCAGCTTGGCCCTTCTAGCGGGGGGACGCACAGATACGCAGTATTTT. Protein sequence: CASSLALLAGGRTDTQYF.

The chain uses TRBV6-2 or TRBV6-3 and TRBJ2-4; possible D gene TRBD2, 5 bases. Germline values: CDR1 MNHEY, CDR2 SVGEGT. Trimming removed 5 bases at V and 3 bases at J, with 17 bases between. CDR3 length: 16 amino acids. The CDR3 sequence: CASSRGSGGLKNIQYF. In DNA, the CDR3 is TGTGCCAGCAGTCGGGGTTCAGGTGGTCTCAAAAACATTCAGTACTTC.

This clonotype was detected many times. The chain employs TRBV7-9 and TRBJ1-6; D not certain. Germline values: CDR1 SEHNR, CDR2 FQNEAQ (reference sequence). With 3 bases removed from V and 3 bases from J, the gap between germline ends came to 6 bases. The CDR3 sequence is 14 residues long. The CDR3 spells CASSLGNYNSPLHF. The DNA for the CDR3 is TGTGCCAGCAGCTTGGGCAACTATAATTCACCCCTCCACTTT.

The chain has TRBV6-5 and TRBJ2-2, with D uncertain. The CDR3 has 14 amino acids. CDR1 and CDR2 (germline): MNHEY, SVGAGI. Trimming removed 0 bases from V and 6 bases from J, with 8 bases in between. The CDR3 loop reads CASSYSTMAGELFF. The CDR3 nucleotides are TGTGCCAGCAGTTACTCGACAATGGCCGGGGAGCTGTTTTTT.

The J gene is TRBJ2-3, the V gene TRBV7-2; TRBD2 is a possible D gene (6 bases). V was cut by 2 bases and J by 2 bases, with 11 bases left in between. The CDR3 consists of 15 residues. Germline assignment: CDR1 SGHTA and CDR2 FQGNSA. The CDR3 region is CASSLSTGLTDTQYF. In DNA form, the CDR3 reads TGTGCCAGCAGCTTAAGTACGGGACTCACAGATACGCAGTATTTT.

This chain's CDR3 is CASSPRRQGSQAFF. Written as DNA, the CDR3 is TGTGCCAGCAGCCCCCGGCGGCAGGGATCGCAAGCTTTCTTT. The chain couples TRBV28 to TRBJ1-1; D might be TRBD1 (5 bases). CDR3 length equals 14 residues. Trimming left V 6 bases short and J 9 bases short, with 20 bases between. Germline V gene lookup returns CDR1 MDHEN and CDR2 SYDVKM.